Below, 32 T cell receptor beta chains from the same sample are listed, as sequenced in a study of shared clonotypes between healthy human individuals. Data came from immunoSEQ multiplex PCR; TCRdb stores just in-frame clones and leaves some out. In the table there are approximately 2,000,000 clones, 90% to 95% of which are singletons. CD45RO-negative cells were positively selected for CCR7, leaving out terminally differentiated effector memory CD45RA+ cells. Sequencing input: naive CD8+ T cells from PBMCs. The receptors originated from a man between 18 and 29 years old in good health. Some clones in this sample may be carry-over from other donors' samples.

The rearrangement links TRBV28 to TRBJ2-6, with D hard to call. This CDR3 region has 15 residues. Germline assignment: CDR1 MDHEN and CDR2 SYDVKM. V lost 2 bases to trimming and J lost 0 bases, with 5 bases between them. CDR3 region: CASSLRTSGANVLTF. CDR3 DNA: TGTGCCAGCAGTTTACGTACCTCTGGGGCCAACGTCCTGACTTTC.

This clone was picked up one time. This chain joins TRBV4-3 and TRBJ2-1; D call uncertain. The CDR3 has 13 residues. Germline loops: CDR1 LGHNA, CDR2 YSLEER. Trimming cost V 0 bases and J 12 bases, with 12 bases left between them. CDR3 sequence (DNA): TGCGCCAGCAGCCAAGACTGGAGCTGGACGCAGTTCTTC. Its translation: CASSQDWSWTQFF.

The J gene is TRBJ2-7, the V gene TRBV9, with 8 bases that match TRBD1. There are 14 residues in the CDR3. Germline CDR1 is SGDLS and CDR2 is YYNGEE. The V and J ends lost 0 bases and 5 bases, in that order; junction bases with no gene match: 4. The CDR3 nucleotides are TGTGCCAGCAGCGTAGGGACAGGGTATCACGAGCAGTACTTC. Protein product: CASSVGTGYHEQYF.

The CDR3 coding sequence is TGCGCCAGCAGCCTATGGGGCAGGGTTACAGATACGCAGTATTTT. This gives the protein CASSLWGRVTDTQYF. The rearrangement links TRBV5-1 to TRBJ2-3; the D gene is possibly TRBD1 (5 bases). This CDR3 has 15 residues. Trimming removed 4 bases at V and 3 bases at J, with 15 bases between. The V gene's germline CDR1 is SGHRS and CDR2 YFSETQ.

The chain is built from TRBV7-8 and TRBJ2-2; possible D gene TRBD1, 6 bases. V was pared by 5 bases and J by 10 bases, with 23 bases between. The CDR3 is made up of 16 amino acids. In germline, CDR1 is SGHVS, CDR2 FQNEAQ. The CDR3 coding sequence is TGTGCCAGCAGCAGCCAGGGGAAGGGGGTCGGAGTGGAGCTGTTTTTT. Translating gives CASSSQGKGVGVELFF.

This sequence joins TRBV9 and TRBJ2-1; D may be TRBD2 (6 bases). This CDR3 region has 14 residues. Germline CDR1 and CDR2: SGDLS and YYNGEE. The germline V and J ends were trimmed by 3 bases and 4 bases, with 11 bases remaining between them. The chain's CDR3 is CASSDGDSYNEQFF. The CDR3 DNA is TGTGCCAGCAGCGATGGGGACTCTTACAATGAGCAGTTCTTC. Together with reference TRBV9 and TRBJ2-1, the CDR3 gives the full variable domain: DSGVTQTPKHLITATGQRVTLRCSPRSGDLSVYWYQQSLDQGLQFLIQYYNGEERAKGNILERFSAQQFPDLHSELNLSSLELGDSALYFCASSDGDSYNEQFFGPGTRLTVL.

The rearrangement links TRBV4-1 to TRBJ2-7, with 9 bases that match TRBD2. CDR1 is MGHRA and CDR2 is YSYEKL in the germline V gene. Losses at the gene ends were 1 base for V and 3 bases for J; bases not matched to a gene: 7. This CDR3 has 16 residues. CDR3 protein: CASSQVGREGLYEQYF. The CDR3, as DNA: TGCGCCAGCAGCCAAGTAGGGCGGGAGGGCCTCTACGAGCAGTACTTC.

The chain joins TRBV27 to TRBJ1-2, with a weak D call TRBD1 (5 bases). The germline CDR1 and CDR2 sequences are MNHEY and SMNVEV (reference sequence). This CDR3 contains 15 residues. V gave up 5 bases and J gave up 4 bases, with 17 bases separating them. The CDR3, as DNA: TGTGCCAGCAGTCGGGCCGGGGGACTTTCCTATGGCTACACCTTC. Translating gives CASSRAGGLSYGYTF.

This rearrangement joins TRBV27 to TRBJ2-2; perhaps D is TRBD1 or TRBD2 (6 bases each). Germline V gives CDR1 MNHEY, CDR2 SMNVEV (reference sequence). This CDR3 has 16 residues. V lost 5 bases and J 4 bases, leaving 17 bases between the germline ends. Here the CDR3 reads CASSPGAGWGTGELFF. For the CDR3, the DNA is TGTGCCAGCAGTCCGGGGGCAGGCTGGGGCACCGGGGAGCTGTTTTTT.

The rearrangement uses TRBV4-2 and TRBJ2-1; possibly TRBD2 for D (6 bases). Trimming removed 4 bases at V and 0 bases at J, with 19 bases between. The CDR3 has 18 residues. CDR1 and CDR2 from the germline V gene are LGHNA and YNFKEQ. The CDR3 loop reads CASSRYYIAEGSYNEQFF. The CDR3, as DNA: TGTGCCAGCAGCCGGTACTACATAGCGGAGGGCTCCTACAATGAGCAGTTCTTC.

The chain uses TRBV7-9 and TRBJ2-2; 8 bases align to TRBD1. The CDR3 spans 17 residues. Per the germline V gene, CDR1 is SEHNR and CDR2 is FQNEAQ (reference sequence). J gave up 4 bases and V 4 bases, and 11 bases lay outside the gene matches. The CDR3 DNA reads as TGTGCCAGCAGCTCCGTCCCGGGACAGGCAAGCACCGGGGAGCTGTTTTTT. Translated: CASSSVPGQASTGELFF. Complete variable domain (other parts from reference TRBV7-9 and TRBJ2-2): DTGVSQNPRHKITKRGQNVTFRCDPISEHNRLYWYRQTLGQGPEFLTYFQNEAQLEKSRLLSDRFSAERPKGSFSTLEIQRTEQGDSAMYLCASSSVPGQASTGELFFGEGSRLTVL.

The chain is built from TRBV19 and TRBJ1-1; D remains ambiguous. The CDR3 is made up of 15 amino acids. Trimming stripped 11 bases from V and 1 base from J, with 20 bases between. The germline gives CDR1 LNHDA, CDR2 SQIVND (reference sequence). The CDR3 sequence: CASRSVTTWNTEAFF. In DNA form, the CDR3 reads TGTGCCTCCCGCTCCGTGACCACCTGGAACACTGAAGCTTTCTTT.

This chain joins TRBV4-3 and TRBJ1-5; D is unclear. The germline V and J ends were trimmed by 1 base and 5 bases, with 9 bases remaining between them. The germline V gene has CDR1 LGHNA and CDR2 YSLEER. CDR3 length: 14 residues. The CDR3 sequence is CASSQGLGDQPQHF. In DNA form, the CDR3 reads TGCGCCAGCAGCCAAGGGCTGGGAGATCAGCCCCAGCATTTT.

This chain joins TRBV27 and TRBJ2-2; either TRBD1 or TRBD2 may supply D (8 bases each). CDR3 length: 16 residues. Germline loops: CDR1 MNHEY, CDR2 SMNVEV (reference sequence). V was clipped by 6 bases and J by 4 bases, with 18 bases between them. CDR3 nucleotides: TGTGCCAGCAGCCGGACAGGGCGGGGGGTCACCGGGGAGCTGTTTTTT. This codes for CASSRTGRGVTGELFF.

The chain joins TRBV29-1 to TRBJ2-2; D is uncertain. Trimming removed 4 bases from V and 0 bases from J, with 6 bases in between. Germline values: CDR1 SQVTM, CDR2 ANQGSEA. This CDR3 has 13 residues. The chain's CDR3 is CSVGEPNTGELFF. The CDR3 DNA follows: TGCAGCGTTGGGGAACCGAACACCGGGGAGCTGTTTTTT.

V gene TRBV6-1 combines with J gene TRBJ2-2, with 9 bases fitting TRBD2. Germline V gene data show CDR1 as MNHNS and CDR2 as SASEGT. The CDR3 is made up of 19 amino acids. The V segment lost 4 bases and the J segment 4 bases; nucleotides outside the gene matches: 16. The CDR3 nucleotides are TGTGCCAGCAGTGCGGGTATTTGGAGCCAGCGGGAGGTCACCGGGGAGCTGTTTTTT. It encodes CASSAGIWSQREVTGELFF.

This chain uses TRBV10-3 with TRBJ1-5; D is unresolved. This CDR3 is 15 amino acids long. V shed 0 bases and J shed 4 bases, with 10 bases lying between them. Germline assignment: CDR1 ENHRY and CDR2 SYGVKD. The CDR3 nucleotides are TGTGCCATCAGTGAGTCCCGGGCCACTAATCAGCCCCAGCATTTT. Its translation is CAISESRATNQPQHF.

This rearrangement joins TRBV7-9 to TRBJ2-7; TRBD1 aligns across 10 bases. The CDR3 contains 14 residues. With 5 bases clipped from V and 5 bases from J, the junction kept 6 bases outside the gene matches. The germline V gene encodes CDR1 SEHNR and CDR2 FQNEAQ (reference sequence). Here the CDR3 reads CASSPGTGAHEQYF. DNA for the CDR3: TGTGCCAGCAGCCCCGGGACAGGGGCCCACGAGCAGTACTTC.

The J gene is TRBJ2-1, the V gene TRBV4-2; TRBD1 aligns across 9 bases. Germline CDR1 and CDR2: LGHNA and YNFKEQ. The V segment lost 4 bases and the J segment 7 bases; nucleotides outside the gene matches: 11. The length of the CDR3 is 16 residues. The CDR3 is CASSPDRGLVVNEQFF. The CDR3 region has the DNA TGTGCCAGCAGCCCGGACAGGGGTCTAGTTGTGAATGAGCAGTTCTTC.

V and J are TRBV7-6 and TRBJ2-1; maybe TRBD1 (6 bases). V was trimmed by 4 bases and J by 8 bases, leaving 15 bases between them. Germline values: CDR1 SGHVS, CDR2 FNYEAQ. CDR3 length: 14 amino acids. This CDR3 is CASSSRTVYDEQFF. CDR3 coding DNA: TGTGCCAGCAGCTCTCGGACAGTATACGATGAGCAGTTCTTC. Filled out from reference TRBV7-6 and TRBJ2-1, the complete variable domain reads GAGVSQSPRYKVTKRGQDVALRCDPISGHVSLYWYRQALGQGPEFLTYFNYEAQQDKSGLPNDRFSAERPEGSISTLTIQRTEQRDSAMYRCASSSRTVYDEQFFGPGTRLTVL.

This clone came up once. This chain joins TRBV15 and TRBJ2-7, with a possible D match to TRBD2 (7 bases). The V gene lost 4 bases and the J gene lost 6 bases, with 10 bases spanning the gap. Germline loops: CDR1 LNHNV, CDR2 YYDKDF (reference sequence). The length of the CDR3 is 12 residues. The CDR3 nucleotides are TGTGCCACCAGCAAGGGGGGGGTCGAGCAGTACTTC. Its protein product is CATSKGGVEQYF.

The J gene is TRBJ2-3, the V gene TRBV9; 11 bases line up with TRBD1. The J segment lost 3 bases and the V segment lost 4 bases, leaving 7 bases of the junction unmatched. This CDR3 spans 16 amino acids. Per germline, CDR1 SGDLS and CDR2 YYNGEE. Here the CDR3 DNA reads TGTGCCAGCAGCTTATTCCGGGACAGGGGGACAGATACGCAGTATTTT. It codes for CASSLFRDRGTDTQYF.

V gene TRBV28 combines with J gene TRBJ2-3; no definite D call. The CDR3 loop spans 15 amino acids. Germline CDR1 MDHEN, CDR2 SYDVKM. V was shortened by 3 bases and J by 1 base, with 11 bases between the two germline ends. The CDR3 loop is CASSFMILGTDTQYF. The CDR3, as DNA: TGTGCCAGCAGTTTCATGATCTTGGGCACAGATACGCAGTATTTT.

The chain links TRBV7-9 to TRBJ2-5, with 7 bases matching TRBD1. The CDR3 loop spans 19 amino acids. The J segment lost 5 bases and the V segment lost 5 bases, leaving 23 bases of the junction unmatched. Per the germline V gene, CDR1 is SEHNR and CDR2 is FQNEAQ (reference sequence). CDR3 sequence (DNA): TGTGCCAGCAGCCAGATGCCGAGGGGGCCTGAAACGGGATCGGAGACCCAGTACTTC. It is translated as CASSQMPRGPETGSETQYF. Together with reference TRBV7-9 and TRBJ2-5, the CDR3 gives the full variable domain: DTGVSQNPRHKITKRGQNVTFRCDPISEHNRLYWYRQTLGQGPEFLTYFQNEAQLEKSRLLSDRFSAERPKGSFSTLEIQRTEQGDSAMYLCASSQMPRGPETGSETQYFGPGTRLLVL.

Worth noting for this clone: Other DNA sequences from this sample encode an identical CDR3 as well. The genes are TRBV27 and TRBJ2-2, with D hard to call. The CDR3 runs to 14 residues. The germline gives CDR1 MNHEY, CDR2 SMNVEV (reference sequence). V gave up 2 bases and J gave up 2 bases, with 6 bases separating them. Written as DNA, the CDR3 is TGTGCCAGCAGTTTAAGGAGTAACACCGGGGAGCTGTTTTTT. Its translation is CASSLRSNTGELFF.

DNA for the CDR3: TGTGCCAGCAGATTTCACGGAGGCAGCTCCTACGAGCAGTACTTC. Translation gives CASRFHGGSSYEQYF. The chain couples TRBV27 to TRBJ2-7, with D maybe TRBD2 (5 bases). CDR1 is MNHEY, CDR2 SMNVEV, per germline (reference sequence). V lost 6 bases, J lost 0 bases, and 15 bases lay in between. CDR3 length: 15 residues.

Turning to this clone: The sample has other DNA sequences that encode this CDR3 too. This chain joins TRBV9 and TRBJ2-1; D ambiguous. This CDR3 is built from 11 residues. CDR1 SGDLS and CDR2 YYNGEE come from the germline V gene. Trimming stripped 1 base from V and 10 bases from J, with 6 bases between. This chain's CDR3 is CASSVSGEQFF. The CDR3 bases are TGTGCCAGCAGCGTATCGGGCGAGCAGTTCTTC.

The chain couples TRBV27 to TRBJ2-2, with 8 bases matching TRBD2. V dropped 5 bases and J dropped 2; count of bases not matched to a gene: 4. Per germline, CDR1 MNHEY and CDR2 SMNVEV (reference sequence). There are 15 residues in the CDR3. The DNA for the CDR3 is TGTGCCAGCAGTCCCACTAGCGGAAACACCGGGGAGCTGTTTTTT. It specifies CASSPTSGNTGELFF.

The table lists this clone with a few counts. The chain's CDR3 is CASSHLLDRGDGYTF. The CDR3 DNA follows: TGCGCCAGCAGCCATCTGCTCGACAGGGGAGACGGCTACACCTTC. This sequence joins TRBV4-3 and TRBJ1-2, with 8 bases fitting TRBD1. Germline V gene sequence: CDR1 LGHNA, CDR2 YSLEER. Losses at the gene ends were 3 bases for V and 8 bases for J; bases not matched to a gene: 11. The CDR3 is 15 amino acids.

The genes are TRBV6-5 and TRBJ2-5; possibly TRBD2 for D (5 bases). Germline assignment: CDR1 MNHEY and CDR2 SVGAGI. The CDR3 sequence is 14 residues long. V was clipped by 0 bases and J by 3 bases, with 8 bases between them. In nucleotides, the CDR3 is TGTGCCAGCAGTTACTCGGGAGAGAAAGAGACCCAGTACTTC. Translating gives CASSYSGEKETQYF.

The chain recombines TRBV28 with TRBJ2-7; 9 nucleotides match TRBD2. Trimming removed 2 bases from V and 0 bases from J; junction bases left unmatched: 14. The CDR3 consists of 19 residues. CDR1 MDHEN and CDR2 SYDVKM come from the germline V gene. As DNA, the CDR3 is TGTGCCAGCAGTTTAGATGGTCGGGCTAGCGGGAAAAACTCCTACGAGCAGTACTTC. It codes for CASSLDGRASGKNSYEQYF.

For this clone: Other DNA sequences from this sample encode an identical CDR3 as well. The chain links TRBV28 to TRBJ1-1, with D maybe TRBD1 (6 bases). In germline, CDR1 is MDHEN, CDR2 SYDVKM. The ends were cut back, 2 bases at V and 6 bases at J, with 13 bases in the middle. The CDR3 is 14 residues long. The CDR3 reads CASSLSRGTAEAFF. The CDR3 region has the DNA TGTGCCAGCAGTTTAAGCAGGGGAACTGCTGAAGCTTTCTTT. Full variable domain (missing parts from reference TRBV28 and TRBJ1-1): DVKVTQSSRYLVKRTGEKVFLECVQDMDHENMFWYRQDPGLGLRLIYFSYDVKMKEKGDIPEGYSVSREKKERFSLILESASTNQTSMYLCASSLSRGTAEAFFGQGTRLTVV.